A single sample gave rise to the 28 T cell receptor beta chains below, sequenced in a study of technical replicates of blood from a handful of donors (dated by TCRdb to the late 2010s). Library method: the immunoSEQ multiplex PCR assay. Sourced from immuneACCESS, this table was stored by TCRdb with only in-frame sequences that have V and J called. A share of the clones is absent; for the studies checked, an unresolved V gene accounts for under half, and the remainder has no known explanation. The sample profile shows over 90,000 clones; 95% of them were found once. Jointly, the top ten make up more than 0.2% of the sample. The material sequenced was T cells isolated from PBMCs. These receptors were taken from a human donor in good health.

This clone has only one observation. The V and J genes are TRBV19 and TRBJ1-5, with 8 bases lining up with TRBD1. Germline V gene sequence: CDR1 LNHDA, CDR2 SQIVND (reference sequence). Trimming removed 6 bases from V and 3 bases from J; junction bases left unmatched: 10. The CDR3 has 16 residues. DNA for the CDR3: TGTGCCAGTAGACCGACCGCGACAGGGGTCAATCAGCCCCAGCATTTT. Amino acids: CASRPTATGVNQPQHF.

This rearrangement joins TRBV29-1 to TRBJ2-2; 7 bases align to TRBD1. This CDR3 contains 13 residues. The V and J ends lost 6 bases and 4 bases, in that order; junction bases with no gene match: 5. Germline loops: CDR1 SQVTM, CDR2 ANQGSEA. The CDR3 is CSVGQALTGELFF. DNA for the CDR3: TGCAGCGTCGGACAGGCGCTCACCGGGGAGCTGTTTTTT.

This clone was recorded many times. The V call is TRBV11-2, the J call TRBJ1-2, with D possibly TRBD1 on 6 matching bases. Trimming cost V 3 bases and J 0 bases, with 8 bases left between them. The CDR3 spans 14 residues. Germline CDR1 and CDR2: SGHAT and FQNNGV. The CDR3 region is CASSLDRANYGYTF. For the CDR3, the DNA is TGTGCCAGCAGCTTGGACAGAGCTAACTATGGCTACACCTTC. Complete variable domain (other parts from reference TRBV11-2 and TRBJ1-2): EAGVAQSPRYKIIEKRQSVAFWCNPISGHATLYWYQQILGQGPKLLIQFQNNGVVDDSQLPKDRFSAERLKGVDSTLKIQPAKLEDSAVYLCASSLDRANYGYTFGSGTRLTVV.

The chain has TRBV28 and TRBJ1-1, with unresolved D. Germline V lookup: CDR1 MDHEN, CDR2 SYDVKM. The CDR3 totals 13 residues. V lost 4 bases and J lost 3, with 9 bases in between. CDR3 in amino acids: CASSSAGDTEAFF. CDR3 DNA: TGTGCCAGCAGTTCCGCCGGGGACACTGAAGCTTTCTTT.

This chain's CDR3 is CASSEVGGGQKTGELFF. The CDR3 DNA sequence: TGTGCCAGCAGTGAGGTTGGGGGAGGGCAGAAAACCGGGGAGCTGTTTTTT. V and J are TRBV6-1 and TRBJ2-2; 7 bases fit TRBD2. This CDR3 has 17 amino acids. CDR1 is MNHNS, CDR2 SASEGT, per germline. V was pared by 3 bases and J by 5 bases, with 12 bases of the junction left unmatched.

The chain employs TRBV19 and TRBJ2-5; D perhaps matches TRBD2 (6 bases). V dropped 10 bases and J dropped 9 bases, with 15 bases sitting between them. Per germline, CDR1 LNHDA and CDR2 SQIVND (reference sequence). The CDR3 is made up of 11 amino acids. CDR3 protein: CATGGFLAQYF. In DNA form, the CDR3 reads TGTGCCACTGGGGGGTTTTTGGCCCAGTACTTC.

This sequence joins TRBV5-1 and TRBJ1-2; 10 bases match TRBD1. The trim removed 0 bases at V and 3 bases at J, leaving 11 bases unmatched. This CDR3 has 18 amino acids. Germline assignment: CDR1 SGHRS and CDR2 YFSETQ. DNA of the CDR3: TGCGCCAGCAGCTTGGATTATAGGACAGGGGGAAGGGACTATGGCTACACCTTC. Translating gives CASSLDYRTGGRDYGYTF.

This clone was picked up one time. J is TRBJ2-2 and V is TRBV6-6, with D unclear. The CDR3 sequence is 14 residues long. The V end was cut by 2 bases, the J end by 2 bases, with 6 bases between. The germline V gene has CDR1 MNHNY and CDR2 SVGAGI (reference sequence). The CDR3 sequence is CASSYARNTGELFF. The CDR3 DNA follows: TGTGCCAGCAGTTACGCGCGCAACACCGGGGAGCTGTTTTTT.

The rearrangement joins TRBV6-1 to TRBJ2-1; possibly TRBD1 for D (5 bases). Germline CDR1 reads MNHNS; CDR2 reads SASEGT. The length of the CDR3 is 13 residues. V lost 0 bases, J lost 7 bases, and 7 bases lay in between. The CDR3 region is CASSEAGVNEQFF. CDR3 bases: TGTGCCAGCAGTGAAGCAGGGGTAAATGAGCAGTTCTTC.

This chain connects TRBV4-1 to TRBJ2-1; D uncertain. The CDR3 has 13 residues. The V gene lost 0 bases and the J gene lost 6 bases, with 6 bases spanning the gap. Germline CDR1 reads MGHRA; CDR2 reads YSYEKL. The CDR3 coding sequence is TGCGCCAGCAGCCAAGATCCCCGCAATGAGCAGTTCTTC. Amino acid sequence: CASSQDPRNEQFF.

J is TRBJ2-6 and V is TRBV7-9; 7 bases map to TRBD2. CDR3 length: 16 amino acids. The V gene's germline CDR1 is SEHNR and CDR2 FQNEAQ (reference sequence). V lost 3 bases to trimming and J lost 2 bases; unmatched junction nucleotides: 4. The CDR3, as DNA: TGTGCCAGCAGCTTTTCGGCGGGAGCTGGGGCCAACGTCCTGACTTTC. Amino acids: CASSFSAGAGANVLTF. The entire variable domain, with the rest obtained from reference TRBV7-9 and TRBJ2-6, is as follows: DTGVSQNPRHKITKRGQNVTFRCDPISEHNRLYWYRQTLGQGPEFLTYFQNEAQLEKSRLLSDRFSAERPKGSFSTLEIQRTEQGDSAMYLCASSFSAGAGANVLTFGAGSRLTVL.

This clone came up once. The V gene is TRBV29-1, the J gene TRBJ2-1, with D perhaps matching TRBD1 (5 bases). Germline V lookup: CDR1 SQVTM, CDR2 ANQGSEA. Trimming took 4 bases from V and 4 from J, leaving 14 bases between them. CDR3 length: 14 residues. DNA for the CDR3: TGCAGCGTTGGCCCCCGAAGGGGATACAATGAGCAGTTCTTC. This sequence encodes CSVGPRRGYNEQFF.

This clone was detected once. This sequence joins TRBV13 and TRBJ2-1, with D tentatively TRBD1 (6 bases). Germline V gene data show CDR1 as PRHDT and CDR2 as FYEKMQ (reference sequence). This CDR3 spans 13 amino acids. V was cut by 3 bases and J by 10 bases, with 13 bases left in between. The CDR3 is CASSLSGGREQFF. The CDR3 nucleotides are TGTGCCAGCAGCTTGTCTGGGGGCCGAGAGCAGTTCTTC.

The chain is built from TRBV5-1 and TRBJ2-3, with TRBD2 identical over 9 bases. The CDR3 runs 15 residues. With V trimmed by 0 bases and J by 4 bases, 3 bases remained unmatched. Germline V gives CDR1 SGHRS, CDR2 YFSETQ. The chain's CDR3 is CASSLVAGEADTQYF. DNA for the CDR3: TGCGCCAGCAGCTTGGTAGCGGGGGAGGCAGATACGCAGTATTTT. The complete variable domain, with remaining parts taken from reference TRBV5-1 and TRBJ2-3, reads KAGVTQTPRYLIKTRGQQVTLSCSPISGHRSVSWYQQTPGQGLQFLFEYFSETQRNKGNFPGRFSGRQFSNSRSEMNVSTLELGDSALYLCASSLVAGEADTQYFGPGTRLTVL.

The chain links TRBV14 to TRBJ2-7; 7 bases agree with TRBD1. Per germline, CDR1 SGHDN and CDR2 FVKESK. The CDR3 is made up of 14 amino acids. Trimming took 0 bases from V and 4 from J; bases not matched to a gene: 3. CDR3 bases: TGTGCCAGCAGCCAAGAGGGACAGTTTTACGAGCAGTACTTC. This encodes CASSQEGQFYEQYF.

CDR3 amino acids: CASSQGTSGRRSTDEQYF. Written as DNA, the CDR3 is TGCGCCAGCAGCCAAGGGACTAGCGGGAGGCGTTCAACCGACGAGCAGTACTTC. This chain joins TRBV4-1 and TRBJ2-7, with 14 bases identical to TRBD2. The CDR3 covers 18 residues. Germline V gives CDR1 MGHRA, CDR2 YSYEKL. Germline trimming cut 1 base from V and 5 bases from J; bases unmatched to any gene: 10.

V is TRBV27 and J is TRBJ1-1; possible D gene TRBD1, 5 bases. The CDR3 runs 15 residues. Trimming left V 2 bases short and J 1 base short, with 11 bases between. CDR1 is MNHEY, CDR2 SMNVEV, per germline (reference sequence). CDR3 bases: TGTGCCAGCAGTTTAGTCAGGGCTTCGAACACTGAAGCTTTCTTT. Protein sequence: CASSLVRASNTEAFF.

The chain is built from TRBV28 and TRBJ1-1; no definite D call. The CDR3 has 15 residues. CDR1 is MDHEN and CDR2 is SYDVKM in the germline V gene. Trimming left V 5 bases short and J 0 bases short, with 13 bases between. CDR3 loop: CASSPGGGLNTEAFF. The CDR3, as DNA: TGTGCCAGCAGTCCCGGCGGAGGCCTGAACACTGAAGCTTTCTTT.

The chain recombines TRBV25-1 with TRBJ2-3; 7 bases match TRBD1. The CDR3 runs 13 residues. V was pared by 8 bases and J by 3 bases, with 5 bases of the junction left unmatched. Germline loops: CDR1 MGHDK, CDR2 SYGVNS. The chain's CDR3 is CASAKTGTDTQYF. The CDR3 DNA is TGTGCCAGCGCCAAGACAGGGACAGATACGCAGTATTTT.

The chain is built from TRBV9 and TRBJ1-2; D not certain. Trimming cost V 4 bases and J 3 bases, with 13 bases left between them. The CDR3 spans 14 residues. CDR1 and CDR2 (germline): SGDLS, YYNGEE. CDR3 sequence reads: CASSREGRDYGYTF. CDR3 DNA sequence: TGTGCCAGCAGCAGGGAGGGCAGAGACTATGGCTACACCTTC.

This rearrangement joins TRBV30 to TRBJ1-6; D remains ambiguous. Germline V CDR1 and CDR2: GTSNPN, SVGIG (reference sequence). The CDR3 loop spans 14 amino acids. Trimming stripped 5 bases from V and 0 bases from J, with 8 bases between. The CDR3 DNA sequence: TGTGCCTGGGCAAGGAGCTCCTATAATTCACCCCTCCACTTT. Translated, it gives CAWARSSYNSPLHF.

This clone has just one count. This chain connects TRBV6-1 to TRBJ2-1, with 8 bases lining up with TRBD2. Per the germline V gene, CDR1 is MNHNS and CDR2 is SASEGT. Trimming took 2 bases from V and 4 from J; bases not matched to a gene: 4. The CDR3 loop spans 15 amino acids. The CDR3 is CASSESTSAYNEQFF. The CDR3 DNA reads TGTGCCAGCAGTGAATCGACTAGCGCGTACAATGAGCAGTTCTTC.

The chain has TRBV27 and TRBJ2-7, with a tentative D call TRBD1 (5 bases). Looked up from germline, CDR1 is MNHEY and CDR2 is SMNVEV (reference sequence). This CDR3 region has 14 residues. Deletions cut 3 bases from V and 3 bases from J, with 12 bases between. CDR3 residues: CASSFGAGDYEQYF. The DNA for the CDR3 is TGTGCCAGCAGTTTTGGGGCAGGAGACTACGAGCAGTACTTC.

The chain employs TRBV2 and TRBJ2-5; D is unresolved. Trimming took off 3 bases at V and 1 base at J, with 9 bases between the two ends. The CDR3 sequence is 14 residues long. Germline V gene lookup returns CDR1 SNHLY and CDR2 FYNNEI. This chain's CDR3 is CASSDQALQETQYF. The CDR3 DNA sequence: TGTGCCAGCAGTGATCAGGCCCTCCAAGAGACCCAGTACTTC.

The chain has TRBV4-1 and TRBJ2-2, with 10 bases aligning to TRBD1. CDR3 length equals 16 residues. With 3 bases clipped from V and 4 bases from J, the junction kept 5 bases outside the gene matches. The germline V gene has CDR1 MGHRA and CDR2 YSYEKL. DNA of the CDR3: TGCGCCAGCAGCCAGGGACAGGGGATTGGCACCGGGGAGCTGTTTTTT. This translates into CASSQGQGIGTGELFF.

The CDR3 loop is CASSPQGGTGLTGELFF. The CDR3 nucleotides are TGTGCCAGCAGCCCCCAGGGGGGGACAGGGCTCACCGGGGAGCTGTTTTTT. The V and J genes are TRBV9 and TRBJ2-2; 9 bases fit TRBD1. This CDR3 is 17 amino acids long. V trimming: 4 bases; J trimming: 4 bases; junction bases outside the gene matches: 11. From germline, CDR1 is SGDLS and CDR2 YYNGEE.

The chain combines TRBV10-1 with TRBJ1-1, with a weak D call TRBD1 (6 bases). The germline V and J ends were trimmed by 2 bases and 3 bases, with 13 bases remaining between them. CDR1 and CDR2 from the germline V gene are WNHNN and SYGVQD (reference sequence). This CDR3 has 15 amino acids. CDR3 coding DNA: TGCGCCAGCAGTGAGATGGCAGGGGTGGACACTGAAGCTTTCTTT. Protein: CASSEMAGVDTEAFF.

CDR3 loop: CASSQGQGAYEQYF. CDR3 nucleotides: TGTGCCAGCAGCCAAGGACAGGGGGCCTACGAGCAGTACTTC. The chain joins TRBV4-2 to TRBJ2-7; 9 nucleotides line up with TRBD1. V dropped 1 base and J dropped 2; count of bases not matched to a gene: 0. The CDR3 covers 14 residues. Germline CDR1 and CDR2: LGHNA and YNFKEQ.